One sample yielded the 28 T cell receptor beta chains listed below, sequenced in a study of T cell changes during pregnancy in multiple sclerosis. Clones were sequenced by immunoSEQ multiplex PCR, and TCRdb holds only the in-frame ones, with some missing. The sample consists of tens of thousands of clones, around 94% of them appearing once. This specimen was peripheral blood, taken in the third trimester of pregnancy. The source is a female donor with multiple sclerosis, enrolled in a pregnancy study.

This clone was found once. The genes are TRBV27 and TRBJ2-1; tentative D call: TRBD2 (5 bases). V lost 5 bases and J 4 bases, leaving 18 bases between the germline ends. The germline CDR1 and CDR2 sequences are MNHEY and SMNVEV (reference sequence). The CDR3 is 16 amino acids. The CDR3 region is CASSPPTAGGYNEQFF. For the CDR3, the DNA is TGTGCCAGCAGTCCGCCTACTGCGGGCGGGTACAATGAGCAGTTCTTC.

CDR3 coding DNA: TGCGCCAGCAGCCAGGGACAGGGGGATGGCTACACCTTC. The encoded protein is CASSQGQGDGYTF. The chain uses TRBV5-1 and TRBJ1-2; 11 bases align to TRBD1. Germline assignment: CDR1 SGHRS and CDR2 YFSETQ. The CDR3 length is 13 residues. The V segment lost 4 bases and the J segment 6 bases; nucleotides outside the gene matches: 2.

The chain joins TRBV5-5 to TRBJ1-5, with 7 bases that match TRBD1. The germline V gene has CDR1 SGHKS and CDR2 YYEKEE (reference sequence). The trim removed 3 bases at V and 6 bases at J, leaving 12 bases unmatched. This CDR3 is built from 16 residues. In DNA form, the CDR3 reads TGTGCCAGCAGCTCGACAGGACAGGTCGGGGGTCAGCCCCAGCATTTT. Amino acid sequence: CASSSTGQVGGQPQHF.

The rearrangement links TRBV7-6 to TRBJ2-3; 9 nucleotides line up with TRBD2. V lost 2 bases to trimming and J lost 3 bases; unmatched junction nucleotides: 12. The CDR3 is 18 amino acids. CDR1 is SGHVS and CDR2 is FNYEAQ in the germline V gene. Written as DNA, the CDR3 is TGTGCCAGCAGCTTAAGCTTAAATGCGGGAGGGCCGACAGATACGCAGTATTTT. It is translated as CASSLSLNAGGPTDTQYF.

The chain is built from TRBV28 and TRBJ1-2, with unresolved D. Per germline, CDR1 MDHEN and CDR2 SYDVKM. The CDR3 runs 14 residues. Trimming took off 2 bases at V and 4 bases at J, with 11 bases between the two ends. The CDR3 is CASSLNGELYGYTF. The CDR3 DNA follows: TGTGCCAGCAGTTTAAACGGAGAGCTCTATGGCTACACCTTC.

This chain links TRBV2 with TRBJ2-7; a weak D match, TRBD1 (6 bases). V lost 5 bases and J 1 base, leaving 12 bases between the germline ends. CDR3 length: 14 residues. Germline loops: CDR1 SNHLY, CDR2 FYNNEI. The CDR3 DNA reads as TGTGCCAGCAGTTTAACAGGGCCTTCCTACGAGCAGTACTTC. Residues: CASSLTGPSYEQYF. The variable domain in full, with the rest retrieved from reference TRBV2 and TRBJ2-7, is EPEVTQTPSHQVTQMGQEVILRCVPISNHLYFYWYRQILGQKVEFLVSFYNNEISEKSEIFDDQFSVERPDGSNFTLKIRSTKLEDSAMYFCASSLTGPSYEQYFGPGTRLTVT.

The chain carries TRBV9 and TRBJ1-2; D not resolved. The CDR3 contains 16 residues. Germline V gene sequence: CDR1 SGDLS, CDR2 YYNGEE. V gave up 0 bases and J gave up 2 bases, with 14 bases separating them. CDR3 nucleotide sequence: TGTGCCAGCAGCGTAGGAGTAGCCGGGTTCAACTATGGCTACACCTTC. It translates to CASSVGVAGFNYGYTF.

The V gene is TRBV10-2, the J gene TRBJ2-7; 10 bases line up with TRBD2. The CDR3 has 15 residues. The germline V gene has CDR1 WSHSY and CDR2 SAAADI. Trimming took 3 bases from V and 4 from J; bases not matched to a gene: 6. The CDR3 spells CASSEASGSRYEQYF. In DNA, the CDR3 is TGCGCCAGCAGTGAAGCTAGCGGGAGTCGATACGAGCAGTACTTC.

CDR3 sequence (DNA): TGTGCCAGTAGTATAATACGGACAGGGAGGGAGACCCAGTACTTC. It is translated as CASSIIRTGRETQYF. The chain combines TRBV19 with TRBJ2-5; TRBD1 matches at 8 bases. This CDR3 is built from 15 residues. CDR1 is LNHDA, CDR2 SQIVND, per germline (reference sequence). The V gene end was trimmed by 2 bases and the J gene end by 5 bases; junction bases not matched to a gene: 7.

V gene TRBV15 combines with J gene TRBJ2-5, with a possible D match to TRBD1 (6 bases). The CDR3 length is 17 residues. CDR1 is LNHNV and CDR2 is YYDKDF in the germline V gene (reference sequence). Trimming took 0 bases from V and 4 from J, leaving 18 bases between them. As DNA, the CDR3 is TGTGCCACCAGCAGAGATTTACACAGGGAAGGGCGAGAGACCCAGTACTTC. Protein: CATSRDLHREGRETQYF.

The rearrangement uses TRBV28 and TRBJ1-1; unclear D gene. Germline values: CDR1 MDHEN, CDR2 SYDVKM. This CDR3 comprises 14 residues. Trimming stripped 5 bases from V and 8 bases from J, with 18 bases between. The CDR3 DNA follows: TGTGCCAGCAGTCCCATGGGAGGGCGAGAAGAAGCTTTCTTT. Amino acid sequence: CASSPMGGREEAFF.

The chain carries TRBV6-1 and TRBJ2-7, with a possible D match to TRBD2 (5 bases). Germline V gene data show CDR1 as MNHNS and CDR2 as SASEGT. The ends were cut back, 1 base at V and 7 bases at J, with 20 bases in the middle. The CDR3 extends over 16 amino acids. CDR3 sequence (DNA): TGTGCCAGCAGTGAAGATGGGATCAGGTTTTCGGGGGAGCAGTACTTC. As protein: CASSEDGIRFSGEQYF.

The chain recombines TRBV18 with TRBJ1-2; a weak D match, TRBD1 (5 bases). Germline V gene lookup returns CDR1 KGHSH and CDR2 LQKENI. The CDR3 is 15 residues long. V lost 0 bases and J 3 bases, leaving 11 bases between the germline ends. The CDR3 nucleotides read TGTGCCAGCTCACCACCCTCCGGCAGGGACTATGGCTACACCTTC. This sequence encodes CASSPPSGRDYGYTF. Full variable domain (missing parts from reference TRBV18 and TRBJ1-2): NAGVMQNPRHLVRRRGQEARLRCSPMKGHSHVYWYRQLPEEGLKFMVYLQKENIIDESGMPKERFSAEFPKEGPSILRIQQVVRGDSAAYFCASSPPSGRDYGYTFGSGTRLTVV.

A single count supports this clone. This chain connects TRBV29-1 to TRBJ2-7; D unresolved. Germline CDR1 SQVTM, CDR2 ANQGSEA. There are 15 residues in the CDR3. The V end was cut by 0 bases, the J end by 1 base, with 13 bases between. CDR3 region: CSVEDQDQRSYEQYF. The CDR3 DNA reads as TGCAGCGTTGAAGATCAAGATCAGCGATCCTACGAGCAGTACTTC.

J is TRBJ2-1 and V is TRBV9; D perhaps matches TRBD2 (6 bases). Trimming pared 0 bases from V and 8 bases from J, leaving 12 bases between. Per germline, CDR1 SGDLS and CDR2 YYNGEE. The CDR3 loop spans 14 amino acids. CDR3 amino acids: CASSVERVSHEQFF. CDR3 nucleotide sequence: TGTGCCAGCAGCGTAGAGCGGGTATCCCATGAGCAGTTCTTC.

The chain uses TRBV4-2 and TRBJ2-7, with 13 bases identical to TRBD2. V gave up 5 bases and J gave up 2 bases; unmatched junction bases: 6. This CDR3 comprises 16 residues. Germline V lookup: CDR1 LGHNA, CDR2 YNFKEQ. In DNA form, the CDR3 reads TGTGCCAGCAGCGTTCGGACTAGCGGGAGAACCTACGAGCAGTACTTC. Protein: CASSVRTSGRTYEQYF.

The chain uses TRBV19 and TRBJ2-3; D may be TRBD2 (5 bases). CDR3 length: 14 amino acids. The V gene's germline CDR1 is LNHDA and CDR2 SQIVND (reference sequence). V shed 1 base and J shed 8 bases, with 13 bases lying between them. The CDR3 spells CASSIGRGIPTQYF. The CDR3 nucleotides read TGTGCCAGTAGTATAGGCCGAGGGATCCCTACGCAGTATTTT.

The gene calls are TRBV6-5 and TRBJ1-1; D ambiguous. The CDR3 is 14 amino acids. The V gene lost 5 bases and the J gene lost 0 bases, with 10 bases spanning the gap. In germline, CDR1 is MNHEY, CDR2 SVGAGI. CDR3 loop: CASSPLSLNTEAFF. Written as DNA, the CDR3 is TGTGCCAGCAGTCCCTTATCCTTGAACACTGAAGCTTTCTTT.

This clone has a handful of counts. This chain connects TRBV19 to TRBJ2-7, with TRBD1 as a possible D gene (6 bases). Germline V gene data show CDR1 as LNHDA and CDR2 as SQIVND (reference sequence). This CDR3 spans 14 amino acids. Trimming removed 5 bases from V and 4 bases from J, with 15 bases in between. CDR3 region: CASSGSGAGYEQYF. The CDR3 DNA reads as TGTGCCAGTAGTGGTTCAGGGGCTGGGTACGAGCAGTACTTC.

This chain connects TRBV7-7 to TRBJ2-1; a weak D match, TRBD1 (6 bases). The V end lost 4 bases, the J end lost 0 bases, and 16 bases lay between the germline ends. CDR1 and CDR2 from the germline V gene are SSHAT and FNYEAQ (reference sequence). CDR3 size: 17 residues. The CDR3 region has the DNA TGTGCCAGCAGCTGGAGGACAGCCAAGGGCTCCTACAATGAGCAGTTCTTC. It codes for CASSWRTAKGSYNEQFF.

The chain is built from TRBV5-5 and TRBJ2-5; D may be TRBD1 (5 bases). The V gene lost 0 bases and the J gene lost 2 bases, with 11 bases spanning the gap. The CDR3 loop spans 15 amino acids. Germline V lookup: CDR1 SGHKS, CDR2 YYEKEE (reference sequence). CDR3 loop: CASSLGVGEQETQYF. The CDR3 DNA reads as TGTGCCAGCAGCTTGGGGGTAGGGGAACAAGAGACCCAGTACTTC.

This clone came up once. Written as DNA, the CDR3 is TGTGCCAGCGGCCACCGGGACAGTTTCTACGAGCAGTACTTC. Encoded protein: CASGHRDSFYEQYF. V gene TRBV6-1 combines with J gene TRBJ2-7; TRBD1 aligns across 7 bases. J gave up 3 bases and V 8 bases, and 10 bases lay outside the gene matches. The length of the CDR3 is 14 residues. The germline gives CDR1 MNHNS, CDR2 SASEGT.

The rearrangement links TRBV13 to TRBJ2-1, with TRBD2 identical over 8 bases. CDR3 length equals 16 residues. Germline V gene sequence: CDR1 PRHDT, CDR2 FYEKMQ (reference sequence). With V trimmed by 4 bases and J by 3 bases, 8 bases remained unmatched. CDR3 amino acids: CASSSPASGLYNEQFF. The CDR3 region has the DNA TGTGCCAGCAGCTCCCCGGCTAGCGGGCTCTACAATGAGCAGTTCTTC.

The chain has TRBV10-3 and TRBJ1-5, with D uncertain. The length of the CDR3 is 13 residues. Looked up from germline, CDR1 is ENHRY and CDR2 is SYGVKD. Trimming took 3 bases from V and 6 from J, leaving 9 bases between them. The CDR3 sequence: CAISEEVTQPQHF. The CDR3 DNA reads TGTGCCATCAGTGAAGAGGTTACTCAGCCCCAGCATTTT.

This clone was observed a single time. The gene calls are TRBV10-2 and TRBJ1-1; D uncertain. Trimming shortened V by 5 bases and J by 4 bases, and 11 bases separated the two germline ends. The CDR3 is made up of 13 amino acids. Germline CDR1 and CDR2: WSHSY and SAAADI. The CDR3 coding sequence is TGCGCCAGCAGTCCCCCCGAGGTCACTGAAGCTTTCTTT. It is translated as CASSPPEVTEAFF.

V and J are TRBV5-1 and TRBJ1-4; 7 positions agree with TRBD1. CDR3 size: 13 residues. CDR1 is SGHRS, CDR2 YFSETQ, per germline. V shed 4 bases and J 7 bases; nucleotides not matched to a gene: 4. The CDR3 sequence: CASSGGTVEKLFF. The CDR3 DNA reads TGCGCCAGCAGCGGGGGGACAGTTGAAAAACTGTTTTTT.

This clone is a singleton in its sample. The chain carries TRBV27 and TRBJ1-2; the D gene is possibly TRBD1 (6 bases). V lost 6 bases and J lost 4, with 18 bases in between. The CDR3 covers 15 residues. Germline assignment: CDR1 MNHEY and CDR2 SMNVEV (reference sequence). As DNA, the CDR3 is TGTGCCAGCAGCATGGGGGGGGCCCAGGTCTATGGCTACACCTTC. This sequence encodes CASSMGGAQVYGYTF.

This clone was observed once. The chain carries TRBV4-1 and TRBJ2-3; 13 bases are shared with TRBD2. J was trimmed by 6 bases and V by 1 base; bases with no gene match: 7. In germline, CDR1 is MGHRA, CDR2 YSYEKL. The CDR3 is 17 residues long. This chain's CDR3 is CASSQVVGLAGADTQYF. The CDR3 DNA reads TGCGCCAGCAGCCAAGTTGTCGGACTAGCGGGAGCGGATACGCAGTATTTT.